These 25 T cell receptor beta chains came from one sample sequenced in a study of lymphopenia after photon versus proton radiotherapy. TCRdb keeps only in-frame clones here, not all; method: immunoSEQ multiplex PCR. This sample yields around 20,000 clones, of which 85% are seen a single time; about 17% belongs to the top ten. Here the sequenced sample was peripheral blood, taken from a patient treated with photon-based radiotherapy. All receptors come from a man aged 55 to 70 with pancreatic cancer.

In this sample, this clone turned up once. The chain joins TRBV19 to TRBJ1-3; no firm D call. The CDR3 totals 15 residues. Trimming left V 5 bases short and J 0 bases short, with 11 bases between. The germline V gene encodes CDR1 LNHDA and CDR2 SQIVND (reference sequence). This CDR3 is CASSFVGSSGNTIYF. The CDR3 DNA reads as TGTGCCAGTAGTTTCGTTGGCAGCTCTGGAAACACCATATATTTT.

This chain joins TRBV28 and TRBJ1-1, with D hard to call. V lost 6 bases, J lost 1 base, and 21 bases lay in between. This CDR3 region has 17 residues. Germline CDR1 is MDHEN and CDR2 is SYDVKM. The CDR3 loop reads CASSPPGGARGNTEAFF. In DNA form, the CDR3 reads TGTGCCAGCAGCCCCCCTGGCGGTGCCCGGGGGAACACTGAAGCTTTCTTT.

Only a few counts were recorded for this clone. The rearrangement joins TRBV19 to TRBJ2-5; 7 positions agree with TRBD2. V gave up 3 bases and J gave up 9 bases; unmatched junction bases: 10. Germline loops: CDR1 LNHDA, CDR2 SQIVND (reference sequence). This CDR3 has 14 amino acids. The CDR3: CASSIGLGGEAQYF. The CDR3 bases are TGTGCCAGTAGTATTGGCTTGGGGGGGGAGGCCCAGTACTTC.

The chain couples TRBV4-3 to TRBJ2-3; 11 bases map to TRBD2. The V gene's germline CDR1 is LGHNA and CDR2 YSLEER. Trimming removed 0 bases from V and 4 bases from J; junction bases left unmatched: 12. The length of the CDR3 is 19 residues. The CDR3 nucleotides read TGCGCCAGCAGCCAAGAAGGAGCTCGTAGCGGGGGGGTATCAGATACGCAGTATTTT. This sequence encodes CASSQEGARSGGVSDTQYF.

This chain uses TRBV2 with TRBJ2-3; no clear D gene. Per the germline V gene, CDR1 is SNHLY and CDR2 is FYNNEI. This CDR3 spans 15 amino acids. V dropped 2 bases and J dropped 5 bases, with 14 bases sitting between them. This CDR3 reads CASSEFEPGKDTQYF. The CDR3 nucleotides are TGTGCCAGCAGTGAATTTGAGCCAGGAAAAGATACGCAGTATTTT.

V gene TRBV4-1 combines with J gene TRBJ1-2; D not certain. Germline values: CDR1 MGHRA, CDR2 YSYEKL. The CDR3 is 13 residues long. V gave up 0 bases and J gave up 4 bases, with 6 bases separating them. Here the CDR3 DNA reads TGCGCCAGCAGCCAAGACGAGACCTATGGCTACACCTTC. It specifies CASSQDETYGYTF.

The chain has TRBV10-2 and TRBJ2-3, with 8 bases lining up with TRBD2. V gave up 6 bases and J gave up 4 bases; unmatched junction bases: 3. The CDR3 covers 13 residues. Germline-derived CDR1 and CDR2 are WSHSY and SAAADI. CDR3 residues: CASSGGASDTQYF. The CDR3 DNA sequence: TGCGCCAGCAGCGGGGGGGCCTCAGATACGCAGTATTTT.

The rearrangement joins TRBV7-8 to TRBJ2-7; D unclear. Germline values: CDR1 SGHVS, CDR2 FQNEAQ. Deletions cut 4 bases from V and 0 bases from J, with 7 bases between. This CDR3 contains 13 residues. This chain's CDR3 is CASSSDASYEQYF. CDR3 nucleotides: TGTGCCAGCAGCTCGGACGCCTCCTACGAGCAGTACTTC.

This chain connects TRBV2 to TRBJ1-1; D is uncertain. The V end lost 6 bases, the J end lost 3 bases, and 14 bases lay between the germline ends. Germline-derived CDR1 and CDR2 are SNHLY and FYNNEI. The CDR3 is 14 amino acids. CDR3 in amino acids: CASSRGDRHTEAFF. CDR3 bases: TGTGCCAGCAGCAGAGGAGATAGGCACACTGAAGCTTTCTTT. Full variable domain (outside the CDR3, taken from reference TRBV2 and TRBJ1-1): EPEVTQTPSHQVTQMGQEVILRCVPISNHLYFYWYRQILGQKVEFLVSFYNNEISEKSEIFDDQFSVERPDGSNFTLKIRSTKLEDSAMYFCASSRGDRHTEAFFGQGTRLTVV.

The chain uses TRBV7-2 and TRBJ1-2; TRBD1 is a possible D gene (6 bases). V was clipped by 5 bases and J by 4 bases, with 17 bases between them. The CDR3 is 15 amino acids. The germline V gene encodes CDR1 SGHTA and CDR2 FQGNSA. This CDR3 is CASSPPTGPTYGYTF. CDR3 coding DNA: TGTGCCAGCAGCCCCCCGACAGGACCAACCTATGGCTACACCTTC. Based on the CDR3 plus reference TRBV7-2 and TRBJ1-2, the full variable domain is GAGVSQSPSNKVTEKGKDVELRCDPISGHTALYWYRQSLGQGLEFLIYFQGNSAPDKSGLPSDRFSAERTGGSVSTLTIQRTQQEDSAVYLCASSPPTGPTYGYTFGSGTRLTVV.

The chain couples TRBV5-1 to TRBJ2-3, with TRBD2 as a possible D gene (7 bases). The V gene's germline CDR1 is SGHRS and CDR2 YFSETQ. The ends were cut back, 5 bases at V and 5 bases at J, with 15 bases in the middle. CDR3 size: 14 residues. The CDR3 DNA sequence: TGCGCCAGCAGAGGGGGGGGCCGCGAAGATACGCAGTATTTT. Its protein product is CASRGGGREDTQYF.

The table lists this clone with a few counts. The chain recombines TRBV13 with TRBJ2-5, with 7 bases aligning to TRBD1. V lost 1 base to trimming and J lost 2 bases; unmatched junction nucleotides: 16. This CDR3 has 19 amino acids. CDR1 is PRHDT, CDR2 FYEKMQ, per germline (reference sequence). The DNA for the CDR3 is TGTGCCAGCAGCTTAGCGTCTTGGGTAGGGGGCGGAAAACAAGAGACCCAGTACTTC. Residues: CASSLASWVGGGKQETQYF.

The CDR3 reads CASTDSTSSSYNEQFF. The CDR3 DNA sequence: TGTGCCAGCACCGATTCTACTAGCAGCTCCTACAATGAGCAGTTCTTC. The chain has TRBV7-9 and TRBJ2-1; the D gene is possibly TRBD2 (6 bases). CDR3 length equals 16 residues. Trimming removed 7 bases from V and 0 bases from J, with 16 bases in between. CDR1 SEHNR and CDR2 FQNEAQ come from the germline V gene (reference sequence).

The V and J genes are TRBV2 and TRBJ1-6; D might be TRBD1 (5 bases). Trimming cost V 8 bases and J 2 bases, with 13 bases left between them. The V gene's germline CDR1 is SNHLY and CDR2 FYNNEI. The CDR3 contains 15 residues. The CDR3 region is CASGAEGTYNSPLHF. For the CDR3, the DNA is TGTGCCAGCGGGGCCGAGGGGACCTATAATTCACCCCTCCACTTT.

The V and J genes are TRBV19 and TRBJ1-1; D is unresolved. The V and J ends lost 7 bases and 4 bases respectively, with 13 bases between them. The CDR3 contains 13 residues. The germline CDR1 and CDR2 sequences are LNHDA and SQIVND (reference sequence). This chain's CDR3 is CASTKGMATEAFF. The CDR3 nucleotides are TGTGCCAGTACAAAAGGGATGGCCACTGAAGCTTTCTTT.

The genes are TRBV18 and TRBJ2-3; weak D call: TRBD2 (5 bases). This CDR3 spans 16 amino acids. V gave up 2 bases and J gave up 2 bases, with 14 bases separating them. The germline CDR1 and CDR2 sequences are KGHSH and LQKENI. The CDR3 spells CASSPGSIENTDTQYF. The DNA for the CDR3 is TGTGCCAGCTCACCAGGGAGCATAGAAAACACAGATACGCAGTATTTT.

This sequence joins TRBV10-2 and TRBJ2-5, with TRBD2 matching 7 bases. Germline CDR1 reads WSHSY; CDR2 reads SAAADI. CDR3 length equals 15 residues. V shed 6 bases, J shed 0 bases, and the junction held 7 bases outside the gene matches. CDR3 residues: CASRKGLADQETQYF. The CDR3 DNA is TGCGCCAGCAGGAAAGGCCTAGCGGACCAAGAGACCCAGTACTTC.

This clone was seen once. The J gene is TRBJ1-6, the V gene TRBV30; perhaps TRBD1 as D (5 bases). Trimming pared 0 bases from V and 9 bases from J, leaving 12 bases between. The CDR3 contains 14 residues. Germline lookup yields CDR1 GTSNPN and CDR2 SVGIG (reference sequence). The CDR3 DNA reads TGTGCCTGGAGTGTACGCAGGGCGAGTTCACCCCTCCACTTT. Translated, it gives CAWSVRRASSPLHF.

This sequence joins TRBV27 and TRBJ1-4; D gene ambiguous. Germline V gives CDR1 MNHEY, CDR2 SMNVEV (reference sequence). The CDR3 runs 14 residues. With 6 bases removed from V and 6 bases from J, the gap between germline ends came to 14 bases. The CDR3 coding sequence is TGTGCCAGCAGACTCGCCCCTCGGCATGAAAAACTGTTTTTT. As protein: CASRLAPRHEKLFF.

V gene TRBV9 combines with J gene TRBJ1-2; TRBD1 is a possible D gene (6 bases). Deletions cut 0 bases from V and 10 bases from J, with 13 bases between. There are 13 residues in the CDR3. The germline gives CDR1 SGDLS, CDR2 YYNGEE. CDR3 nucleotides: TGTGCCAGCAGCGTAGACCCATCAGGGGTCTACACCTTC. It encodes CASSVDPSGVYTF.

With regard to this clone: The same CDR3 also results from other DNA sequences found in this sample. J is TRBJ1-5 and V is TRBV13; no clear D. CDR1 PRHDT and CDR2 FYEKMQ come from the germline V gene (reference sequence). V was clipped by 2 bases and J by 7 bases, with 15 bases between them. The CDR3 runs to 15 residues. CDR3: CASSLRTLSRQPQHF. The CDR3 DNA reads as TGTGCCAGCAGCTTAAGGACTCTCTCCCGGCAGCCCCAGCATTTT.

The V call is TRBV7-9, the J call TRBJ2-3; 12 positions match TRBD1. V was clipped by 3 bases and J by 3 bases; unmatched bases: 4. Per the germline V gene, CDR1 is SEHNR and CDR2 is FQNEAQ (reference sequence). The CDR3 runs to 16 residues. This chain's CDR3 is CASSLGDRGLTDTQYF. CDR3 nucleotide sequence: TGTGCCAGCAGCTTGGGGGACAGGGGGCTTACAGATACGCAGTATTTT.

V and J are TRBV2 and TRBJ2-1; a possible D gene is TRBD2 (6 bases). The V gene lost 3 bases and the J gene lost 9 bases, with 12 bases spanning the gap. CDR3 length: 13 amino acids. Germline CDR1 and CDR2: SNHLY and FYNNEI. CDR3 sequence reads: CASSETSFPEQFF. In DNA form, the CDR3 reads TGTGCCAGCAGTGAGACTAGTTTTCCTGAGCAGTTCTTC. The full variable domain, completed using reference TRBV2 and TRBJ2-1, is EPEVTQTPSHQVTQMGQEVILRCVPISNHLYFYWYRQILGQKVEFLVSFYNNEISEKSEIFDDQFSVERPDGSNFTLKIRSTKLEDSAMYFCASSETSFPEQFFGPGTRLTVL.

The genes are TRBV19 and TRBJ2-3; TRBD2 agrees at 13 bases. CDR3 length equals 18 residues. Germline V gene data show CDR1 as LNHDA and CDR2 as SQIVND (reference sequence). Trimming took 6 bases from V and 0 from J; bases not matched to a gene: 9. The CDR3 region has the DNA TGTGCCAGTAGAAGGGGACTAGCGGGGCAGTCTAGCACAGATACGCAGTATTTT. This sequence encodes CASRRGLAGQSSTDTQYF.

The V call is TRBV19, the J call TRBJ1-6; no definite D call. Germline V CDR1 and CDR2: LNHDA, SQIVND (reference sequence). V lost 5 bases to trimming and J lost 7 bases, with 6 bases between them. The CDR3 has 12 residues. DNA of the CDR3: TGTGCCAGTAGTTCTTGGAATTCACCCCTCCACTTT. Translating it yields CASSSWNSPLHF.